The text below deals with one T cell receptor (beta chain). These data are taken from a study of Ad26.COV2.S vaccination and SARS-CoV-2 variants. Treatment here: 15 to 20 received Ad26.COV2.S at low or high dose, single or two shots; roughly 5 received placebo; per-sample allocation not given. Day 63 following the first vaccine or placebo injection was when the samples were taken. Clones were sequenced by immunoSEQ multiplex PCR, and TCRdb holds only the in-frame ones, with some missing. The sample shows 200,000 to 300,000 clones, around 85% of them seen only once. V trimming: 4 bases; J trimming: 4 bases; junction bases outside the gene matches: 10. Germline lookup yields CDR1 LGHNA and CDR2 YSLEER. CDR3 length: 16 amino acids.

The V gene is TRBV4-3, the J gene TRBJ2-3; 8 nucleotides match TRBD1. The material was peripheral blood, obtained in a trial of Ad26.COV2.S vaccine versus placebo. The source of this sequence is a person aged 18 to 65 who received the Ad26.COV2.S COVID-19 vaccine or a placebo. The CDR3 is CASSRGQGEGADTQYF. The DNA for the CDR3 is TGCGCCAGCAGCCGAGGACAGGGTGAGGGAGCAGATACGCAGTATTTT.